This is a list of T cell receptor beta chains from one sample in a study of T cells in Graves' hyperthyroidism and ophthalmopathy. TCRdb reanalysed the multiplex PCR reads using MiXCR and keeps one entry per CDR3 protein. The sample holds 800,000 or so distinct CDR3 sequences; roughly 37% are singletons and the top ten take 8% to 9%. Sequencing used blood. The origin of the receptors is a young man with Graves' hyperthyroidism. Both conserved end residues are part of each CDR3. A D gene is named only where the DNA matches it firmly. The size field is filled for only some rows; it gives once, few, many or a size class.

V gene	D gene	J gene	clone size	CDR3 protein	CDR3 DNA
TRBV25-1	-	TRBJ2-2	-	CANKRSTGELFF	TGTGCCAACAAACGTAGCACCGGGGAGCTGTTTTTT
TRBV9	-	TRBJ2-2	-	CASSQWDGDTGELFF	TGTGCCAGCAGCCAGTGGGACGGTGACACCGGGGAGCTGTTTTTT
TRBV20-1	-	TRBJ1-3	few	CSATGFRSGNTIYF	TGCAGTGCGACAGGATTCCGCTCTGGAAACACCATATATTTT
TRBV7-9	-	TRBJ2-5	-	CASSLWGQQETQYF	TGTGCCAGCAGTCTGTGGGGACAACAAGAGACCCAGTACTTC
TRBV7-9	TRBD2	TRBJ2-7	many	CASSLLGGWREQYF	TGTGCCAGCAGCTTATTGGGAGGGTGGCGCGAGCAGTACTTC
TRBV15	TRBD2	TRBJ2-2	-	CATSRPSGSNTGELFF	TGTGCCACCAGCAGACCTAGCGGTTCGAACACCGGGGAGCTGTTTTTT
TRBV5-5	-	TRBJ2-7	few	CASSLNDKSSYEQYF	TGTGCCAGCAGCTTGAACGACAAAAGCTCCTACGAGCAGTACTTC
TRBV6-4	-	TRBJ1-6	many	CASSDSDNSPLHF	TGTGCCAGCAGTGACTCGGACAATTCACCCCTCCACTTT
TRBV13	-	TRBJ1-6	-	CASSLGVSGIVPLHF	TGTGCCAGCAGCTTAGGTGTATCAGGGATAGTCCCCCTCCACTTT
TRBV20-1	-	TRBJ1-5	few	CSARAWGGGNQPQHF	TGCAGTGCTAGAGCGTGGGGCGGGGGCAATCAGCCCCAGCATTTT
TRBV2	-	TRBJ1-5	few	CASSWGAVVNQPQHF	TGTGCCAGCAGTTGGGGGGCGGTAGTCAATCAGCCCCAGCATTTT
TRBV7-3	TRBD1	TRBJ2-5	-	CASRSREQGATQYF	TGTGCCAGCCGGTCGCGCGAGCAGGGGGCGACCCAGTACTTC
TRBV9	-	TRBJ2-2	few	CASSEKGGRRTGELFF	TGTGCCAGCAGCGAGAAGGGGGGGCGACGTACCGGGGAGCTGTTTTTT
TRBV29-1	-	TRBJ2-7	-	CSVASLTTGEQYF	TGCAGCGTTGCCTCCCTTACAACTGGCGAGCAGTACTTC
TRBV29-1	-	TRBJ2-2	-	CSVEVDLPGELFF	TGCAGCGTTGAAGTTGATCTACCCGGGGAGCTGTTTTTT
TRBV4-1	-	TRBJ2-2	-	CASSQETGTEHTGELFF	TGCGCCAGCAGCCAAGAAACGGGTACGGAACACACCGGGGAGCTGTTTTTT
TRBV15	-	TRBJ2-7	few	CATSRDLGGYYEQYF	TGTGCCACCAGCAGGGATCTAGGTGGATATTACGAGCAGTACTTC
TRBV9	-	TRBJ2-5	few	CASSVGYSSQETQYF	TGTGCCAGCAGCGTAGGGTATAGCAGCCAAGAGACCCAGTACTTC
TRBV7-2	-	TRBJ2-7	-	CASSLDRQVFYEQYF	TGTGCCAGCAGCTTAGATCGACAGGTTTTCTACGAGCAGTACTTC
TRBV5-1	-	TRBJ1-6	many	CASSSRADNSPLHF	TGCGCCAGCAGCTCCCGGGCCGATAATTCACCCCTCCACTTT
TRBV15	-	TRBJ2-6	-	CATSSLVGSGANVLTF	TGTGCCACCAGCAGCTTAGTAGGCTCTGGGGCCAACGTCCTGACTTTC
TRBV2	-	TRBJ2-2	-	CASSLRGRELFF	TGTGCCAGCAGCCTAAGGGGACGGGAGCTGTTTTTT
TRBV7-9	-	TRBJ1-1	-	CASSLERFAEAFF	TGTGCCAGCAGCTTGGAGCGGTTCGCTGAAGCTTTCTTT
TRBV20-1	TRBD1	TRBJ2-7	few	CSAPGTGLGDEQYF	TGCAGTGCTCCCGGGACAGGCCTCGGGGACGAGCAGTACTTC
TRBV7-9	-	TRBJ2-5	-	CASSSRDRGAETQYF	TGTGCCAGCAGCTCCCGGGACCGAGGTGCGGAGACCCAGTACTTC
TRBV12-3/TRBV12-4	TRBD2	TRBJ2-5	-	CASLRGGGEETQYF	TGTGCCAGCCTCCGGGGGGGGGGAGAAGAGACCCAGTACTTC
TRBV10-3	-	TRBJ2-5	many	CAISVPYLETQYF	TGTGCCATCAGTGTCCCCTACCTAGAGACCCAGTACTTC
TRBV4-1	-	TRBJ2-2	-	CASSLRGVGELFF	TGCGCCAGCAGCCTACGGGGTGTCGGGGAGCTGTTTTTT
TRBV7-2	TRBD1	TRBJ2-5	few	CASSLKRAGGAGTQYF	TGTGCCAGCAGCTTAAAAAGGGCAGGGGGCGCGGGGACCCAGTACTTC
TRBV15	-	TRBJ1-5	-	CATSRDLELGGNQPQHF	TGTGCCACCAGCAGGGACCTAGAGTTGGGGGGCAATCAGCCCCAGCATTTT
TRBV29-1	-	TRBJ2-2	many	CSVRSPVHTGELFF	TGCAGCGTTCGTAGCCCGGTTCACACCGGGGAGCTGTTTTTT
TRBV4-3	-	TRBJ1-5	few	CASSQDRGAGQPQHF	TGCGCCAGCAGCCAAGATCGCGGGGCTGGTCAGCCCCAGCATTTT
TRBV2	-	TRBJ1-1	many	CASREVGLEAFF	TGTGCCAGCAGGGAGGTGGGCCTTGAAGCTTTCTTT
TRBV11-2	-	TRBJ1-6	many	CASSDSSPLHF	TGTGCCAGCAGCGACAGCTCACCCCTCCACTTT
TRBV2	-	TRBJ1-5	many	CASSKGGSQPQHF	TGTGCCAGCAGTAAGGGGGGTAGTCAGCCCCAGCATTTT
TRBV29-1	-	TRBJ2-7	-	CSSSGTDAYEQYF	TGCAGCAGCTCGGGGACGGATGCCTACGAGCAGTACTTC
TRBV2	-	TRBJ1-5	once	CASSEGTIETQHF	TGTGCCAGCAGTGAGGGGACCATAGAGACCCAGCATTTT
TRBV9	-	TRBJ2-7	many	CASSVDGTRSSYEQYF	TGTGCCAGCAGCGTAGACGGCACAAGGAGCTCCTACGAGCAGTACTTC
TRBV7-2	-	TRBJ2-7	-	CASSLAQQFVAGSEQYF	TGTGCCAGCAGCTTAGCCCAACAATTCGTGGCAGGGAGCGAGCAGTACTTC
TRBV7-6	-	TRBJ1-1	many	CASTLVTNTEAFF	TGTGCCAGCACCCTCGTAACGAACACTGAAGCTTTCTTT
TRBV9	TRBD2	TRBJ2-7	-	CASSVGGYFYEQYF	TGTGCCAGCAGCGTGGGGGGGTATTTCTACGAGCAGTACTTC
TRBV24-1	-	TRBJ2-2	many	CATAGHPNTGELFF	TGTGCCACCGCGGGACACCCGAACACCGGGGAGCTGTTTTTT
TRBV7-9	TRBD1	TRBJ2-7	-	CASSFRQGWESYEQYF	TGCGCCAGCAGCTTCAGACAGGGGTGGGAGTCCTACGAGCAGTACTTC